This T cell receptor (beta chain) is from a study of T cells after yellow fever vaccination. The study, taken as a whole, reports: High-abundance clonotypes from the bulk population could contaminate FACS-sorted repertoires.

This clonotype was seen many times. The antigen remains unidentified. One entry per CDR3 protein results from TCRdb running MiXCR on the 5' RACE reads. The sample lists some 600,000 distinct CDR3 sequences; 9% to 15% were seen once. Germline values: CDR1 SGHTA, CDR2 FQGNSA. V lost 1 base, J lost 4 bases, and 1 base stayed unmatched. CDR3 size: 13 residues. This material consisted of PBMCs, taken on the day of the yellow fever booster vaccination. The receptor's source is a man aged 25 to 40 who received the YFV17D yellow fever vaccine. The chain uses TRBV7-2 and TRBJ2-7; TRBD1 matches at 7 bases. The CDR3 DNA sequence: TGTGCCAGCAGCTTAGTGGACAGGTACGAGCAGTACTTC. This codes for CASSLVDRYEQYF.